The next 16 T cell receptor beta chains were all read from a single sample in a study of shared clonotypes between healthy human individuals. Method: immunoSEQ multiplex PCR; TCRdb's copy keeps in-frame clones and lacks some. The table includes some 660,000 clones, around 73% detected once. The sequenced sample consisted of memory CD4+ T cells sorted from blood. The subset is: CD45RA-negative fraction. These receptor sequences come from a woman aged 25 to 39 in good health.

V is TRBV11-2 and J is TRBJ2-5; 7 bases match TRBD2. Per germline, CDR1 SGHAT and CDR2 FQNNGV. The V segment lost 5 bases and the J segment 5 bases; nucleotides outside the gene matches: 8. The CDR3 is made up of 14 amino acids. Written as DNA, the CDR3 is TGTGCCAGCAGCGGGACTATCTCTAAGGAGACCCAGTACTTC. This encodes CASSGTISKETQYF.

The chain links TRBV7-6 to TRBJ1-5, with a tentative D call TRBD1 (5 bases). This CDR3 comprises 15 residues. Germline V lookup: CDR1 SGHVS, CDR2 FNYEAQ. The germline V and J ends were trimmed by 5 bases and 7 bases, with 18 bases remaining between them. CDR3 residues: CASSPVGQVGQPQHF. The CDR3 DNA reads TGTGCCAGCAGCCCCGTGGGGCAGGTTGGCCAGCCCCAGCATTTT.

The chain combines TRBV20-1 with TRBJ2-1, with D tentatively TRBD1 (6 bases). With 6 bases removed from V and 9 bases from J, the gap between germline ends came to 12 bases. The CDR3 has 11 residues. CDR1 and CDR2 from the germline V gene are DFQATT and SNEGSKA (reference sequence). The CDR3: CSAPGQSEQFF. The CDR3 bases are TGCAGTGCCCCGGGACAATCTGAGCAGTTCTTC.

To note about this clone: The sample holds other DNA sequences that translate to the same CDR3. This chain uses TRBV2 with TRBJ1-3; the D gene is possibly TRBD1 (5 bases). The V and J ends lost 5 bases and 4 bases respectively, with 9 bases between them. Germline V gives CDR1 SNHLY, CDR2 FYNNEI. This CDR3 comprises 13 residues. CDR3 sequence reads: CASSPDSGNTIYF. Written as DNA, the CDR3 is TGTGCCAGCAGTCCAGACAGCGGAAACACCATATATTTT.

This clone was counted a few times. The chain couples TRBV15 to TRBJ2-3; possible D gene TRBD2, 5 bases. The germline gives CDR1 LNHNV, CDR2 YYDKDF (reference sequence). V lost 0 bases and J 1 base, leaving 5 bases between the germline ends. The CDR3 sequence is 14 residues long. The CDR3 region is CATSRERGTDTQYF. The CDR3 DNA is TGTGCCACCAGCAGAGAGAGGGGCACAGATACGCAGTATTTT. The whole variable domain, filled in from reference TRBV15 and TRBJ2-3, reads DAMVIQNPRYQVTQFGKPVTLSCSQTLNHNVMYWYQQKSSQAPKLLFHYYDKDFNNEADTPDNFQSRRPNTSFCFLDIRSPGLGDTAMYLCATSRERGTDTQYFGPGTRLTVL.

The chain recombines TRBV29-1 with TRBJ1-2; D gene uncertain. V lost 1 base, J lost 5 bases, and 14 bases lay in between. The CDR3 spans 14 residues. Germline V lookup: CDR1 SQVTM, CDR2 ANQGSEA. Here the CDR3 DNA reads TGCAGCGTTGAAGGGACCGGCTTGGGGTATGGCTACACCTTC. As protein: CSVEGTGLGYGYTF.

The V call is TRBV2, the J call TRBJ2-7; 8 nucleotides agree with TRBD2. Trimming took 7 bases from V and 3 from J; bases not matched to a gene: 11. Germline assignment: CDR1 SNHLY and CDR2 FYNNEI. This CDR3 region has 15 residues. This CDR3 reads CASIEEASGFYEQYF. The DNA of the CDR3 is TGTGCCAGCATCGAGGAAGCTAGCGGGTTCTACGAGCAGTACTTC.

This clone came up a few times. The V call is TRBV4-1, the J call TRBJ2-3, with D possibly matching TRBD2 (6 bases). CDR3 size: 19 residues. The V gene lost 0 bases and the J gene lost 6 bases, with 25 bases spanning the gap. Per the germline V gene, CDR1 is MGHRA and CDR2 is YSYEKL. The CDR3 region has the DNA TGCGCCAGCAGCCAAGATTATGGGAGTAGCGGCTCCCAGATGGATACGCAGTATTTT. Its protein product is CASSQDYGSSGSQMDTQYF.

The CDR3 DNA follows: TGTGCCAGCCGGGGTATCTACGAGCAGTACTTC. Translated, it gives CASRGIYEQYF. The rearrangement links TRBV28 to TRBJ2-7, with D perhaps matching TRBD2 (5 bases). Germline CDR1 and CDR2: MDHEN and SYDVKM. Trimming removed 8 bases at V and 3 bases at J, with 8 bases between. The CDR3 runs 11 residues.

This clone was seen a few times. CDR3 region: CASSFGNSYSYNEQFF. The CDR3 DNA reads TGTGCCAGCAGCTTCGGGAACTCCTACTCCTACAATGAGCAGTTCTTC. The rearrangement joins TRBV7-9 to TRBJ2-1; tentative D call: TRBD2 (5 bases). The germline V gene has CDR1 SEHNR and CDR2 FQNEAQ (reference sequence). The CDR3 spans 16 residues. V was cut by 3 bases and J by 0 bases, with 12 bases left in between.

The chain has TRBV5-1 and TRBJ1-1; a possible D gene is TRBD1 (6 bases). Deletions cut 0 bases from V and 4 bases from J, with 16 bases between. Germline V gene sequence: CDR1 SGHRS, CDR2 YFSETQ. The CDR3 is 16 amino acids. Here the CDR3 reads CASSLGTLLGGTEAFF. The CDR3, as DNA: TGCGCCAGCAGCTTGGGTACACTACTAGGGGGCACTGAAGCTTTCTTT.

The genes are TRBV18 and TRBJ2-1; tentative D call: TRBD2 (6 bases). The CDR3 has 15 residues. CDR1 and CDR2 (germline): KGHSH, LQKENI. The V and J ends lost 6 bases and 7 bases respectively, with 19 bases between them. DNA of the CDR3: TGTGCCAGCTCGCCGCTAGCGAAAACTAGTAATGAGCAGTTCTTC. Translating gives CASSPLAKTSNEQFF.

V gene TRBV28 combines with J gene TRBJ2-3; D unresolved. This CDR3 has 12 amino acids. V shed 3 bases and J shed 5 bases, with 6 bases lying between them. Germline V gene sequence: CDR1 MDHEN, CDR2 SYDVKM. CDR3 nucleotide sequence: TGTGCCAGCAGTTTGCGAGGAGATACGCAGTATTTT. Residues: CASSLRGDTQYF.

The chain carries TRBV7-2 and TRBJ1-3, with a tentative D call TRBD1 (6 bases). The length of the CDR3 is 13 residues. Between the trimmed V and J ends, which lost 11 bases and 0 bases, there was a span of 11 bases. Germline lookup yields CDR1 SGHTA and CDR2 FQGNSA. CDR3 bases: TGTGCCGGAGGGGGGATCTCTGGAAACACCATATATTTT. This gives the protein CAGGGISGNTIYF.

The chain is built from TRBV28 and TRBJ1-1, with unresolved D. V shed 8 bases and J shed 0 bases, with 10 bases lying between them. CDR3 length: 13 amino acids. Germline CDR1 MDHEN, CDR2 SYDVKM. The CDR3 bases are TGTGCCAGCTCACTACCCGTGAACACTGAAGCTTTCTTT. It is translated as CASSLPVNTEAFF. The full variable domain, rest sourced from reference TRBV28 and TRBJ1-1, is DVKVTQSSRYLVKRTGEKVFLECVQDMDHENMFWYRQDPGLGLRLIYFSYDVKMKEKGDIPEGYSVSREKKERFSLILESASTNQTSMYLCASSLPVNTEAFFGQGTRLTVV.

This chain uses TRBV28 with TRBJ1-5; 7 bases fit TRBD1. The trim removed 4 bases at V and 7 bases at J, leaving 19 bases unmatched. Germline V CDR1 and CDR2: MDHEN, SYDVKM. The length of the CDR3 is 18 residues. CDR3 protein: CASSYGGVDRAGRQPQHF. CDR3 DNA sequence: TGTGCCAGCAGTTACGGAGGGGTCGACAGGGCGGGAAGGCAGCCCCAGCATTTT.